Following are 25 T cell receptor beta chains from one sample sequenced in a study of shared T cell receptors in the human thymus. TCRdb keeps only in-frame clones here, not all; method: immunoSEQ multiplex PCR. The sample contains about 660,000 clones, approximately 90% of which appear only once. These same records also appear under a second study, on human thymus T cells.

The specimen was thymocytes. Receptors were obtained from a boy in the first two years of life with a congenital heart defect.

The V and J genes are TRBV5-8 and TRBJ1-6; D remains unclear. The germline CDR1 and CDR2 sequences are SGHTS and YDEGEE. The CDR3 runs 12 residues. In DNA form, the CDR3 reads TGTGCTTCGGGTCCTATGAATTCACCCCTCCACTTT. This codes for CASGPMNSPLHF.

Only a few counts were recorded for this clone. The chain joins TRBV28 to TRBJ1-3, with a tentative D call TRBD1 (5 bases). CDR1 MDHEN and CDR2 SYDVKM come from the germline V gene. Trimming took 2 bases from V and 4 from J, leaving 9 bases between them. The CDR3 consists of 14 residues. The CDR3 here is CASSLGREGNTIYF. CDR3 sequence (DNA): TGTGCCAGCAGTTTAGGCAGGGAAGGAAACACCATATATTTT. Combining the CDR3 with reference TRBV28 and TRBJ1-3 gives the whole variable domain DVKVTQSSRYLVKRTGEKVFLECVQDMDHENMFWYRQDPGLGLRLIYFSYDVKMKEKGDIPEGYSVSREKKERFSLILESASTNQTSMYLCASSLGREGNTIYFGEGSWLTVV.

The genes are TRBV7-8 and TRBJ2-7; TRBD1 might be the D (7 bases). Germline lookup yields CDR1 SGHVS and CDR2 FQNEAQ. Trimming took off 5 bases at V and 3 bases at J, with 17 bases between the two ends. CDR3 size: 15 residues. Here the CDR3 reads CASSPPGDSVYEQYF. Here the CDR3 DNA reads TGTGCCAGCAGCCCTCCGGGGGACAGCGTCTACGAGCAGTACTTC.

In DNA form, the CDR3 reads TGTGCCAGCAGTGGGACAGGGACTAGCAATCAGCCCCAGCATTTT. Translation: CASSGTGTSNQPQHF. This chain links TRBV6-1 with TRBJ1-5; 8 bases align to TRBD1. The germline V gene has CDR1 MNHNS and CDR2 SASEGT. This CDR3 region has 15 residues. With V trimmed by 4 bases and J by 0 bases, 2 bases remained unmatched.

This chain joins TRBV13 and TRBJ2-1; 10 nucleotides agree with TRBD2. This CDR3 is 17 amino acids long. The germline gives CDR1 PRHDT, CDR2 FYEKMQ (reference sequence). V lost 1 base and J lost 6; bases outside the gene matches: 9. DNA for the CDR3: TGTGCCAGCAGCTTAGTAGCGGGAGGCTCCCGGGGCAATGAGCAGTTCTTC. This gives the protein CASSLVAGGSRGNEQFF.

The chain links TRBV9 to TRBJ1-1; D is perhaps TRBD1 (5 bases). CDR1 and CDR2 (germline): SGDLS, YYNGEE. Trimming shortened V by 0 bases and J by 10 bases, and 10 bases separated the two germline ends. The CDR3 is 12 residues long. DNA for the CDR3: TGTGCCAGCAGCGTAGGTGGGGGGGGAGCTTTCTTT. Translation gives CASSVGGGGAFF.

The V call is TRBV28, the J call TRBJ2-7; 10 positions agree with TRBD1. The trim removed 6 bases at V and 5 bases at J, leaving 7 bases unmatched. Germline CDR1 is MDHEN and CDR2 is SYDVKM. The length of the CDR3 is 14 residues. This CDR3 reads CASRPPGQGNEQYF. CDR3 nucleotide sequence: TGTGCCAGCAGGCCCCCGGGACAGGGGAACGAGCAGTACTTC.

CDR3 DNA sequence: TGTGCCAGCAGTGACCCCAACAATGAGCAGTTCTTC. Translation gives CASSDPNNEQFF. The V gene is TRBV25-1, the J gene TRBJ2-1, with unresolved D. The CDR3 is 12 residues long. In germline, CDR1 is MGHDK, CDR2 SYGVNS. V lost 3 bases and J lost 5, with 5 bases in between.

V usage is TRBV19 and J usage is TRBJ1-1; D is perhaps TRBD1 (6 bases). The CDR3 extends over 14 amino acids. Germline-derived CDR1 and CDR2 are LNHDA and SQIVND (reference sequence). Trimming left V 5 bases short and J 8 bases short, with 18 bases between. The CDR3 nucleotides read TGTGCCAGTAGTGTTACCCGACAGGCCAGAGAAGCTTTCTTT. Encoded protein: CASSVTRQAREAFF.

The gene calls are TRBV7-8 and TRBJ2-1; TRBD2 agrees at 12 bases. The CDR3 length is 16 residues. The ends lost 5 bases at V and 6 bases at J; junction bases unmatched: 8. Germline CDR1 and CDR2: SGHVS and FQNEAQ. CDR3 in DNA: TGTGCCAGCAGCGCCGACCTAGCGGGAGGGGGCAATGAGCAGTTCTTC. Its protein is CASSADLAGGGNEQFF.

The rearrangement joins TRBV6-6 to TRBJ1-2; D might be TRBD1 (5 bases). This CDR3 spans 14 amino acids. Germline-derived CDR1 and CDR2 are MNHNY and SVGAGI (reference sequence). Trimming shortened V by 2 bases and J by 6 bases, and 13 bases separated the two germline ends. The CDR3 here is CASSYEGARNGYTF. Written as DNA, the CDR3 is TGTGCCAGCAGTTACGAAGGGGCAAGGAATGGCTACACCTTC.

V and J are TRBV19 and TRBJ1-2; weak D call: TRBD1 (6 bases). With 8 bases removed from V and 2 bases from J, the gap between germline ends came to 12 bases. Germline CDR1 LNHDA, CDR2 SQIVND (reference sequence). The CDR3 is 13 amino acids. The CDR3 sequence: CASGGDRNYGYTF. The DNA of the CDR3 is TGTGCCAGTGGTGGAGACAGGAACTATGGCTACACCTTC. The whole variable domain, remainder taken from reference TRBV19 and TRBJ1-2, is DGGITQSPKYLFRKEGQNVTLSCEQNLNHDAMYWYRQDPGQGLRLIYYSQIVNDFQKGDIAEGYSVSREKKESFPLTVTSAQKNPTAFYLCASGGDRNYGYTFGSGTRLTVV.

This sequence joins TRBV10-3 and TRBJ2-2, with 13 bases aligning to TRBD2. The J segment lost 3 bases and the V segment lost 2 bases, leaving 6 bases of the junction unmatched. CDR3 length: 18 amino acids. Germline values: CDR1 ENHRY, CDR2 SYGVKD. The CDR3 nucleotides are TGTGCCATCAGTGAGGGGTGGACTAGCGGGAGTGACACCGGGGAGCTGTTTTTT. This gives the protein CAISEGWTSGSDTGELFF.

The chain joins TRBV5-4 to TRBJ2-1; TRBD2 matches at 7 bases. CDR1 is SGHNT and CDR2 is YYREEE in the germline V gene (reference sequence). This CDR3 has 17 residues. V lost 0 bases to trimming and J lost 1 base; unmatched junction nucleotides: 7. The CDR3 loop is CASSLEVGRPSYNEQFF. DNA for the CDR3: TGTGCCAGCAGCTTGGAGGTCGGGAGGCCTTCCTACAATGAGCAGTTCTTC.

The chain combines TRBV9 with TRBJ1-1; 8 nucleotides line up with TRBD1. This CDR3 is built from 15 residues. CDR1 is SGDLS, CDR2 YYNGEE, per germline. The V segment lost 4 bases and the J segment 3 bases; nucleotides outside the gene matches: 8. DNA of the CDR3: TGTGCCAGCAGCACTAGGACAGGGTTGGACACTGAAGCTTTCTTT. Encoded protein: CASSTRTGLDTEAFF.

The chain employs TRBV10-3 and TRBJ2-1; 7 bases are a match to TRBD2. V lost 0 bases and J lost 7; bases outside the gene matches: 6. The CDR3 is 15 residues long. CDR1 and CDR2 from the germline V gene are ENHRY and SYGVKD. CDR3 bases: TGTGCCATCAGTGAGTCGGGCGGGAGAGGTAATGAGCAGTTCTTC. Amino acid sequence: CAISESGGRGNEQFF.

The chain has TRBV28 and TRBJ1-5; no clear D. In germline, CDR1 is MDHEN, CDR2 SYDVKM. CDR3 size: 16 residues. Trimming pared 2 bases from V and 6 bases from J, leaving 17 bases between. The CDR3: CASSLGLAPVRQPQHF. The CDR3 bases are TGTGCCAGCAGTTTAGGGTTAGCCCCGGTTCGTCAGCCCCAGCATTTT.

The chain couples TRBV11-2 to TRBJ2-2, with 10 bases identical to TRBD1. The J segment lost 6 bases and the V segment lost 5 bases, leaving 9 bases of the junction unmatched. The CDR3 runs 16 residues. Germline CDR1 reads SGHAT; CDR2 reads FQNNGV. The CDR3 region is CASSATGQGWSGELFF. CDR3 DNA sequence: TGTGCCAGCAGCGCCACGGGACAGGGGTGGTCCGGGGAGCTGTTTTTT.

The rearrangement uses TRBV27 and TRBJ2-5; 8 bases are shared with TRBD2. With V trimmed by 6 bases and J by 2 bases, 11 bases remained unmatched. Germline V gene data show CDR1 as MNHEY and CDR2 as SMNVEV (reference sequence). The CDR3 spans 16 residues. The CDR3 sequence is CASRGRLATKQETQYF. CDR3 coding DNA: TGTGCCAGCAGAGGGAGACTAGCGACCAAACAAGAGACCCAGTACTTC.

The chain links TRBV6-5 to TRBJ1-1; tentatively, D is TRBD1 (5 bases). Germline V gene lookup returns CDR1 MNHEY and CDR2 SVGAGI. This CDR3 contains 11 residues. The V end lost 10 bases, the J end lost 4 bases, and 10 bases lay between the germline ends. CDR3 residues: CATLRATEAFF. The CDR3 DNA sequence: TGTGCCACCCTCAGGGCCACTGAAGCTTTCTTT.

The rearrangement joins TRBV18 to TRBJ1-1, with TRBD1 matching 8 bases. CDR1 is KGHSH, CDR2 LQKENI, per germline. V gave up 3 bases and J gave up 1 base; unmatched junction bases: 10. There are 17 residues in the CDR3. CDR3 sequence: CASSPSGQGRGNTEAFF. The CDR3 DNA sequence: TGTGCCAGCTCACCTTCTGGACAGGGAAGGGGGAACACTGAAGCTTTCTTT.

The chain couples TRBV6-1 to TRBJ2-5, with D uncertain. CDR1 and CDR2 from the germline V gene are MNHNS and SASEGT. CDR3 size: 15 residues. The ends were cut back, 0 bases at V and 2 bases at J, with 10 bases in the middle. CDR3 nucleotide sequence: TGTGCCAGCAGTGAAGCGCCTCTACTACAAGAGACCCAGTACTTC. As protein: CASSEAPLLQETQYF.

A single count supports this clone. The J gene is TRBJ2-7, the V gene TRBV5-1; 7 bases match TRBD2. The CDR3 runs 21 residues. The V gene end was trimmed by 4 bases and the J gene end by 7 bases; junction bases not matched to a gene: 32. Germline loops: CDR1 SGHRS, CDR2 YFSETQ. CDR3 residues: CASSRLGRERSKAGTPGEQYF. The CDR3 bases are TGCGCCAGCAGCCGGTTGGGCAGGGAAAGGAGTAAAGCGGGGACCCCTGGAGAGCAGTACTTC.

V gene TRBV7-9 combines with J gene TRBJ1-6, with 8 nucleotides matching TRBD1. The CDR3 has 14 amino acids. With 5 bases clipped from V and 11 bases from J, the junction kept 8 bases outside the gene matches. CDR1 and CDR2 (germline): SEHNR, FQNEAQ (reference sequence). This chain's CDR3 is CASSLRQGPAPLHF. The CDR3 DNA follows: TGTGCCAGCAGCCTTAGACAGGGGCCCGCACCCCTCCACTTT.

This clone has just one count. The chain links TRBV14 to TRBJ1-5, with unresolved D. The germline CDR1 and CDR2 sequences are SGHDN and FVKESK. V was trimmed by 6 bases and J by 4 bases, leaving 13 bases between them. The CDR3 covers 14 residues. CDR3 sequence reads: CASSPSGLNQPQHF. The CDR3, as DNA: TGTGCCAGCAGTCCTTCAGGTCTGAATCAGCCCCAGCATTTT. Using reference TRBV14 and TRBJ1-5 for the parts outside the CDR3, the full variable domain is EAGVTQFPSHSVIEKGQTVTLRCDPISGHDNLYWYRRVMGKEIKFLLHFVKESKQDESGMPNNRFLAERTGGTYSTLKVQPAELEDSGVYFCASSPSGLNQPQHFGDGTRLSIL.